This TCR beta chain stems from a study of cytomegalovirus exposure and HLA in healthy donors. Amplification used 60 Vbeta primers and 13 Jbeta primers. The table came from immunoSEQ multiplex PCR; TCRdb's copy has only in-frame clones and leaves some out. The sample holds tens of thousands of clones, approximately 84% seen once. Trimming removed 6 bases from V and 3 bases from J, with 9 bases in between. The germline CDR1 and CDR2 sequences are LGHNT and FRNRAP. The CDR3 consists of 13 residues. This clonotype originated in a man aged 18 to 29 in good health and CMV-seronegative. The sample taken for sequencing was PBMCs. The chain combines TRBV12-5 with TRBJ2-1, with D unclear. The chain's CDR3 is CASGPYNYNEQFF. Written as DNA, the CDR3 is TGTGCTAGTGGACCTTACAACTACAATGAGCAGTTCTTC.